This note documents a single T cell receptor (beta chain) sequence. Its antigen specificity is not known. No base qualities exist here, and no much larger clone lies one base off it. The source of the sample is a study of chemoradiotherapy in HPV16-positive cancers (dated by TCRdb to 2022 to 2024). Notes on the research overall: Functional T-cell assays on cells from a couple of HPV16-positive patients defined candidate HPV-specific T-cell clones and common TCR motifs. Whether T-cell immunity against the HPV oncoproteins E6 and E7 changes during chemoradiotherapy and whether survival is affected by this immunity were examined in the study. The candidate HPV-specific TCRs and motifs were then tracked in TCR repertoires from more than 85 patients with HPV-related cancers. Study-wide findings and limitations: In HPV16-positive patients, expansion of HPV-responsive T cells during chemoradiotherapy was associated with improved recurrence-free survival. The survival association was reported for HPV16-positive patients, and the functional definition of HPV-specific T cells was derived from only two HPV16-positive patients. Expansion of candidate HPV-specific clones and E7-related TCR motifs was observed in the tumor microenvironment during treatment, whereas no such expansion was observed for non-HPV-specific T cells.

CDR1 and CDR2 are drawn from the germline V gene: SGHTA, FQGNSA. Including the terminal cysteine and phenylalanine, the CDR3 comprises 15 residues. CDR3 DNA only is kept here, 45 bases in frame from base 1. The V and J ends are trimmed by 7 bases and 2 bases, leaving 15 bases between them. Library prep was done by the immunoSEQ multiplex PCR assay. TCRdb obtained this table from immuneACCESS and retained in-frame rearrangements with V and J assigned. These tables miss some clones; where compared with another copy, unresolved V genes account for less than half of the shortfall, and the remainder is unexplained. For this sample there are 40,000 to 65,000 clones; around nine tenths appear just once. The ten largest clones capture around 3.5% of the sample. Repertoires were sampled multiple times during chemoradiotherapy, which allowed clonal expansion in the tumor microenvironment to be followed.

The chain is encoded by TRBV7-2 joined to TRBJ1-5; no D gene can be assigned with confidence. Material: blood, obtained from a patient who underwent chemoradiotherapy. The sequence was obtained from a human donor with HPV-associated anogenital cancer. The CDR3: CASTREGTGNQPQHF. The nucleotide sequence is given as TGTGCCAGCACTAGGGAGGGCACGGGCAATCAGCCCCAGCATTTT. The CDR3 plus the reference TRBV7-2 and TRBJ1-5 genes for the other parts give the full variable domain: GAGVSQSPSNKVTEKGKDVELRCDPISGHTALYWYRQSLGQGLEFLIYFQGNSAPDKSGLPSDRFSAERTGGSVSTLTIQRTQQEDSAVYLCASTREGTGNQPQHFGDGTRLSIL.